This T cell receptor (beta chain) was captured by sequencing in a study of early T cells in non-severe SARS-CoV-2 infection. Study details: The study sequenced bulk RNA from unsorted whole blood, with chains unpaired.

Trimming cost V 0 bases and J 13 bases, with 8 bases left between them. Germline CDR1 reads SGHTA; CDR2 reads FQGNSA. CDR3 length: 11 amino acids. TCRdb reprocessed the 5' RACE reads with MiXCR, giving one entry per CDR3 protein. The sample shows 35,000 to 50,000 distinct CDR3 sequences, roughly 6% of them seen only once. The sequence derives from an adult who was a healthcare worker with PCR-confirmed SARS-CoV-2 infection or an uninfected control (not recorded which). The sample comprised whole blood. The chain carries TRBV7-2 and TRBJ2-3; D remains unclear. The CDR3: CASSLAVEEYF. CDR3 DNA: TGTGCCAGCAGCTTAGCGGTGGAAGAGTATTTT. Together with reference TRBV7-2 and TRBJ2-3, the CDR3 gives the full variable domain: GAGVSQSPSNKVTEKGKDVELRCDPISGHTALYWYRQSLGQGLEFLIYFQGNSAPDKSGLPSDRFSAERTGGSVSTLTIQRTQQEDSAVYLCASSLAVEEYFGPGTRLTVL.